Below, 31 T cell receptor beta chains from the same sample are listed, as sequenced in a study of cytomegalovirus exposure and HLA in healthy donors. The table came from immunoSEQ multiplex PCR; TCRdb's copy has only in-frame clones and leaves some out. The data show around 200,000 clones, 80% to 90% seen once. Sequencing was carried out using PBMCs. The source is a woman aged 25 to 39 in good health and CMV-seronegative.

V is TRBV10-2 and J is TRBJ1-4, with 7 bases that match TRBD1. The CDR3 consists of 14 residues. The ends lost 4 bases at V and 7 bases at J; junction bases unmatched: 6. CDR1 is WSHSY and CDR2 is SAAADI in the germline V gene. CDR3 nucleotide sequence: TGCGCCAGCAGTGGACAGGGCAAGATTGAAAAACTGTTTTTT. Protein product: CASSGQGKIEKLFF.

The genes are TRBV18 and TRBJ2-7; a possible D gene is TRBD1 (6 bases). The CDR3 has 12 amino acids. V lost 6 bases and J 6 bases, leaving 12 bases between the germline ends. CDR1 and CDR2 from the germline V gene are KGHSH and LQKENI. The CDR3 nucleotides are TGTGCCAGCTCGCAACAGGGTAGCGAGCAGTACTTC. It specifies CASSQQGSEQYF.

The CDR3 spells CASSSEQGPRSRYTF. In DNA, the CDR3 is TGCGCCAGCAGTTCAGAACAGGGTCCCAGATCACGCTACACCTTC. The chain uses TRBV23-1 and TRBJ1-2; possible D gene TRBD1, 6 bases. TRBV23-1 is sorted into the ORF group, with uncertain function. The CDR3 runs 15 residues. V shed 5 bases and J shed 9 bases, with 22 bases lying between them.

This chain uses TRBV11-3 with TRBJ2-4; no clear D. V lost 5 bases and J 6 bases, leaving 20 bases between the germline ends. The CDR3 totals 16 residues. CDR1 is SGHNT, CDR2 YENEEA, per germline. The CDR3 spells CASSPSGSGLGNIQYF. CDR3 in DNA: TGTGCCAGCAGCCCCTCGGGTTCGGGTCTGGGAAACATTCAGTACTTC.

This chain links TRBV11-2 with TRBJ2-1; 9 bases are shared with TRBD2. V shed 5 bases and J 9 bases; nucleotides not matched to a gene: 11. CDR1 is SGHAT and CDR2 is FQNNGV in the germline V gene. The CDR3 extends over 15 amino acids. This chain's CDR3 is CASSQAGLAEPEQFF. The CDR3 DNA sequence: TGTGCCAGCAGCCAAGCGGGACTAGCCGAACCTGAGCAGTTCTTC.

The CDR3 DNA sequence: TGTGCCAGCAGTGGGGGACAGGGGGAAGGAGGGGCCAACGTCCTGACTTTC. The encoded protein is CASSGGQGEGGANVLTF. This chain uses TRBV6-1 with TRBJ2-6, with 11 positions matching TRBD1. CDR1 and CDR2 (germline): MNHNS, SASEGT. The CDR3 loop spans 17 amino acids. V shed 4 bases, J shed 4 bases, and the junction held 6 bases outside the gene matches.

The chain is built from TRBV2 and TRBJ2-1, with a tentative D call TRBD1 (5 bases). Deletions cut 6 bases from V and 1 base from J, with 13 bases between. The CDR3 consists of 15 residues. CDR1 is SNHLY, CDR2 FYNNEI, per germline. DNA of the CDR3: TGTGCCAGCAGACAGGCCCTAGGATCCTACAATGAGCAGTTCTTC. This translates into CASRQALGSYNEQFF.

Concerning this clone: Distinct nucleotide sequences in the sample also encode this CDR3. CDR3 bases: TGCGCCAGCAGCCAAAGCAGGGGATCTGGAAACACCATATATTTT. This encodes CASSQSRGSGNTIYF. This sequence joins TRBV4-1 and TRBJ1-3; D perhaps matches TRBD1 (6 bases). Germline V gene data show CDR1 as MGHRA and CDR2 as YSYEKL. The CDR3 is made up of 15 amino acids. V lost 2 bases, J lost 1 base, and 9 bases lay in between.

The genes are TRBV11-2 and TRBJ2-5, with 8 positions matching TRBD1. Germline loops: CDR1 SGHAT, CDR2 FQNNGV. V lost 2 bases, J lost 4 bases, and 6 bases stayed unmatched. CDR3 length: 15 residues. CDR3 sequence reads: CASSLQGATAETQYF. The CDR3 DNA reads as TGTGCCAGCAGCTTACAGGGGGCGACCGCAGAGACCCAGTACTTC. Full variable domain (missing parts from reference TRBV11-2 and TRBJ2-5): EAGVAQSPRYKIIEKRQSVAFWCNPISGHATLYWYQQILGQGPKLLIQFQNNGVVDDSQLPKDRFSAERLKGVDSTLKIQPAKLEDSAVYLCASSLQGATAETQYFGPGTRLLVL.

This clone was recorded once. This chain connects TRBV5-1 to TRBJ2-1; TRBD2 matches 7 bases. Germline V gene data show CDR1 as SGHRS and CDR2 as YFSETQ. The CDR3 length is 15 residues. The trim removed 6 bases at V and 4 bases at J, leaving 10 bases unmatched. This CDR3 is CASKAAGSSYNEQFF. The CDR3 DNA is TGCGCCAGCAAAGCAGCGGGATCCTCTTACAATGAGCAGTTCTTC.

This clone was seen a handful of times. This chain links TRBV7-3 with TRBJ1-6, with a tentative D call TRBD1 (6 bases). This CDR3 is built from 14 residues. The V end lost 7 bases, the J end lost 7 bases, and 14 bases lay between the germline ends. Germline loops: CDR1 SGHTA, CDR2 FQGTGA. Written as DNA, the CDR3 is TGTGCCAGCAACCAGGGAGGGGGGAATTCACCCCTCCACTTT. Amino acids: CASNQGGGNSPLHF.

Here the CDR3 reads CASSMDSRGGYTF. As DNA, the CDR3 is TGCGCCAGCAGCATGGACTCCAGAGGGGGCTACACCTTC. V gene TRBV5-1 combines with J gene TRBJ1-2, with unresolved D. This CDR3 is 13 amino acids long. V gave up 4 bases and J gave up 8 bases, with 15 bases separating them. CDR1 is SGHRS and CDR2 is YFSETQ in the germline V gene.

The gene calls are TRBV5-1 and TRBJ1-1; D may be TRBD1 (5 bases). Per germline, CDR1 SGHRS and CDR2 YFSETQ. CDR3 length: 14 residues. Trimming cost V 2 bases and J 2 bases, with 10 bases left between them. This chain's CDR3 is CASSLGGVNTEAFF. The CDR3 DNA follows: TGCGCCAGCAGCTTAGGAGGGGTTAACACTGAAGCTTTCTTT. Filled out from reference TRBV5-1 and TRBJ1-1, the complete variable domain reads KAGVTQTPRYLIKTRGQQVTLSCSPISGHRSVSWYQQTPGQGLQFLFEYFSETQRNKGNFPGRFSGRQFSNSRSEMNVSTLELGDSALYLCASSLGGVNTEAFFGQGTRLTVV.

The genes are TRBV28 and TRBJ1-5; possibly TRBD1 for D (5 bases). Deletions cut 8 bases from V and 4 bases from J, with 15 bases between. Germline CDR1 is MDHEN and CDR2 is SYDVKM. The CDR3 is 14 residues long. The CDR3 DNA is TGTGCCAGCGTCCGGGGGGTGGGGAATCAGCCCCAGCATTTT. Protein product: CASVRGVGNQPQHF.

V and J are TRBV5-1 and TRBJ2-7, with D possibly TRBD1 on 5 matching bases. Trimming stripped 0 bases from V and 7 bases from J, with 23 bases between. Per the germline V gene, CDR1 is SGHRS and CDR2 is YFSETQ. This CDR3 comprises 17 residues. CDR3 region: CASSLEGEPGPLGEQYF. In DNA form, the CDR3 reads TGCGCCAGCAGCTTGGAAGGGGAACCGGGCCCGCTAGGGGAGCAGTACTTC. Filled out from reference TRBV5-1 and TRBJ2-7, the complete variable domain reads KAGVTQTPRYLIKTRGQQVTLSCSPISGHRSVSWYQQTPGQGLQFLFEYFSETQRNKGNFPGRFSGRQFSNSRSEMNVSTLELGDSALYLCASSLEGEPGPLGEQYFGPGTRLTVT.

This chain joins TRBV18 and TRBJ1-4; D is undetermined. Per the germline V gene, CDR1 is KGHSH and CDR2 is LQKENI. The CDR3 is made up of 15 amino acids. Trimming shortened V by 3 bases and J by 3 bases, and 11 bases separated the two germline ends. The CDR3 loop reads CASSPLGGSNEKLFF. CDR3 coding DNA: TGTGCCAGCTCACCTCTCGGCGGGTCTAATGAAAAACTGTTTTTT. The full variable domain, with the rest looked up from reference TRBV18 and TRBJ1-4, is NAGVMQNPRHLVRRRGQEARLRCSPMKGHSHVYWYRQLPEEGLKFMVYLQKENIIDESGMPKERFSAEFPKEGPSILRIQQVVRGDSAAYFCASSPLGGSNEKLFFGSGTQLSVL.

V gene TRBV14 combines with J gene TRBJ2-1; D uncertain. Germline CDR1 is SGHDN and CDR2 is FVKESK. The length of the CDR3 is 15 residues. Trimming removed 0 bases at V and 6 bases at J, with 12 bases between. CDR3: CASSQDTPSSNEQFF. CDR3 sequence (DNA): TGTGCCAGCAGCCAAGATACGCCCTCGAGCAATGAGCAGTTCTTC. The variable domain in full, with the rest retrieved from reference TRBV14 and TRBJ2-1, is EAGVTQFPSHSVIEKGQTVTLRCDPISGHDNLYWYRRVMGKEIKFLLHFVKESKQDESGMPNNRFLAERTGGTYSTLKVQPAELEDSGVYFCASSQDTPSSNEQFFGPGTRLTVL.

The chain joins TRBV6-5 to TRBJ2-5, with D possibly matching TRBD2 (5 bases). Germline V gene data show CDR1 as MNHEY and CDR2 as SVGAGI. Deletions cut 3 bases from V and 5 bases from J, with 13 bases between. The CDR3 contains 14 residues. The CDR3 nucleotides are TGTGCCAGCAGTTATATAGAGGGCCGGGAGACCCAGTACTTC. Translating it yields CASSYIEGRETQYF.

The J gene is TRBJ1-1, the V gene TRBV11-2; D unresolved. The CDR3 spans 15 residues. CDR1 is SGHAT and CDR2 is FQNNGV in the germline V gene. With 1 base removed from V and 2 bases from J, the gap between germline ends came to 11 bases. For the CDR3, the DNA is TGTGCCAGCAGCTTAGGTGGCGGCCGTAACACTGAAGCTTTCTTT. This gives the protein CASSLGGGRNTEAFF.

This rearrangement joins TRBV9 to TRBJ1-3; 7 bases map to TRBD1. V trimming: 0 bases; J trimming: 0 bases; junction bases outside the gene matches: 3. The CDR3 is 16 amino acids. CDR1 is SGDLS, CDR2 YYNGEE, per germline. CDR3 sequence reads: CASSVDSGGSGNTIYF. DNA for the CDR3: TGTGCCAGCAGCGTAGACTCAGGGGGCTCTGGAAACACCATATATTTT.

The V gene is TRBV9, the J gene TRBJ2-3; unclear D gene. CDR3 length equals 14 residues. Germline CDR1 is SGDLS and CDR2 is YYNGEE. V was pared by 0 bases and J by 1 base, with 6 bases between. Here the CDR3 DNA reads TGTGCCAGCAGCGTAGAGGCGGGCACAGATACGCAGTATTTT. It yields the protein CASSVEAGTDTQYF.

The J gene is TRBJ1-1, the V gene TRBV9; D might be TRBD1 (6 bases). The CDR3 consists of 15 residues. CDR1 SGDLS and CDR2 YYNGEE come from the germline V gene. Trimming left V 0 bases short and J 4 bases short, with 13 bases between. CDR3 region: CASSVAAGASTEAFF. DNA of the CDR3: TGTGCCAGCAGCGTAGCGGCAGGGGCAAGCACTGAAGCTTTCTTT.

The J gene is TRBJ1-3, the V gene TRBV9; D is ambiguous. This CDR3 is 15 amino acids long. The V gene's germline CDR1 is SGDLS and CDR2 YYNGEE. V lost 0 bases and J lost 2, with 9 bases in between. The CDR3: CASSVGSTAGNTIYF. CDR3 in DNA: TGTGCCAGCAGCGTAGGGTCCACGGCTGGAAACACCATATATTTT.

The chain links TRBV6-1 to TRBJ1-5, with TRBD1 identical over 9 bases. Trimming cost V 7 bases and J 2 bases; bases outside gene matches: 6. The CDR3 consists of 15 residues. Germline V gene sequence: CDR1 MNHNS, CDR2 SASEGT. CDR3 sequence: CASTWTGDGNQPQHF. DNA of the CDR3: TGTGCCAGCACCTGGACAGGGGACGGCAATCAGCCCCAGCATTTT.

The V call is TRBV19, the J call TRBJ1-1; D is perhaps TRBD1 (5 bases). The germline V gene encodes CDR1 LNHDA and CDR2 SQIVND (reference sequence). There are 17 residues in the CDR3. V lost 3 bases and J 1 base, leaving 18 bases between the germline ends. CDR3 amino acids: CASSIFGTGVWNTEAFF. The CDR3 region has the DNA TGTGCCAGTAGTATTTTTGGGACGGGGGTTTGGAACACTGAAGCTTTCTTT.

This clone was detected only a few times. The CDR3 nucleotides are TGCGCCAGCAGCTCGATGACAGGGAACGAGCAGTACTTC. Translation: CASSSMTGNEQYF. V gene TRBV5-1 combines with J gene TRBJ2-7; 7 nucleotides match TRBD1. Germline V gene data show CDR1 as SGHRS and CDR2 as YFSETQ. Trimming at V came to 3 bases and at J to 5 bases, leaving 5 bases not matched to a gene. The CDR3 spans 13 residues.

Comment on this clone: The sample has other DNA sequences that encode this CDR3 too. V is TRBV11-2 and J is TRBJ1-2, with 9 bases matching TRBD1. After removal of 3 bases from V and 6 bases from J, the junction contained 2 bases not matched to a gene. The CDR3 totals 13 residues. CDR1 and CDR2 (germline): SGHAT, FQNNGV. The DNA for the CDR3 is TGTGCCAGCAGCTTGGGGACAGGGAATGGCTACACCTTC. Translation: CASSLGTGNGYTF.

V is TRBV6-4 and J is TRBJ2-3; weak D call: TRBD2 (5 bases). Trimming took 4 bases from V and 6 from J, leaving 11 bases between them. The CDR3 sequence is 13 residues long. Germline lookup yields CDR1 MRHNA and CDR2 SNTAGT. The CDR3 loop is CASSVTRGDTQYF. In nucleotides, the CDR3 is TGTGCCAGCAGTGTAACCCGAGGGGATACGCAGTATTTT.

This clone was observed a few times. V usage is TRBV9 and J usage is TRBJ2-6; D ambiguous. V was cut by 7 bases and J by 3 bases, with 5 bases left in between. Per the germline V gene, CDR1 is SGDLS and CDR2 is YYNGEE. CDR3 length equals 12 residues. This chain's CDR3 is CASSGGANVLTF. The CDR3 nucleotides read TGTGCCAGCTCCGGTGGGGCCAACGTCCTGACTTTC.

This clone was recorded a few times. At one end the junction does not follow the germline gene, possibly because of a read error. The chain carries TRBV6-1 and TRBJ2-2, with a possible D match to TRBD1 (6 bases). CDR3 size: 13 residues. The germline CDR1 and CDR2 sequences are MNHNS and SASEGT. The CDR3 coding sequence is TGTGCCAGCAGTCATGGGGACACGGGGGAGCTGTTTTTT. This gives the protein CASSHGDTGELFF.

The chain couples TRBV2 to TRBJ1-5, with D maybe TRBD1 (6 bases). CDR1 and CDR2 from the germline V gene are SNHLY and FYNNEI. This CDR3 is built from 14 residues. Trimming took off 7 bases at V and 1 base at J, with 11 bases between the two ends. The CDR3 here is CASKGGRSNQPQHF. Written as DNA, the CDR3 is TGTGCCAGCAAGGGGGGGCGCAGCAATCAGCCCCAGCATTTT. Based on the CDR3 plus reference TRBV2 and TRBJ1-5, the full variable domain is EPEVTQTPSHQVTQMGQEVILRCVPISNHLYFYWYRQILGQKVEFLVSFYNNEISEKSEIFDDQFSVERPDGSNFTLKIRSTKLEDSAMYFCASKGGRSNQPQHFGDGTRLSIL.